Shown below are 18 T cell receptor beta chains from a single sample sequenced in a study of technical replicates of blood from a few donors. TCRdb's copy holds only in-frame clones and misses some; the assay was immunoSEQ multiplex PCR. This table has about 97,000 clones, approximately 96% appearing once. Sequencing input: T cells isolated from PBMCs. The receptors here all came from a human donor in good health.

The chain employs TRBV5-6 and TRBJ1-4, with TRBD1 identical over 10 bases. The CDR3 is 15 residues long. The germline V gene has CDR1 SGHDT and CDR2 YYEEEE. Trimming at V came to 5 bases and at J to 3 bases, leaving 4 bases not matched to a gene. CDR3 bases: TGTGCCAGCAGGATGACAGGGGGCTCTAATGAAAAACTGTTTTTT. Translating gives CASRMTGGSNEKLFF.

CDR3 amino acids: CASSMDRDNEKLFF. The CDR3 coding sequence is TGTGCCAGTAGTATGGACAGGGATAATGAAAAACTGTTTTTT. J is TRBJ1-4 and V is TRBV19, with TRBD1 matching over 8 bases. V lost 3 bases and J lost 4; bases outside the gene matches: 1. Germline V gene data show CDR1 as LNHDA and CDR2 as SQIVND (reference sequence). This CDR3 has 14 residues.

The V gene is TRBV5-6, the J gene TRBJ2-5, with TRBD2 matching over 10 bases. V trimming: 4 bases; J trimming: 0 bases; junction bases outside the gene matches: 6. The germline gives CDR1 SGHDT, CDR2 YYEEEE. The length of the CDR3 is 16 residues. Here the CDR3 reads CASSMGTSANQETQYF. The CDR3 DNA follows: TGTGCCAGCAGCATGGGGACTAGCGCGAACCAAGAGACCCAGTACTTC.

This chain links TRBV27 with TRBJ2-5; the D gene is possibly TRBD2 (6 bases). V was cut by 1 base and J by 5 bases, with 11 bases left in between. Germline CDR1 is MNHEY and CDR2 is SMNVEV (reference sequence). The length of the CDR3 is 14 residues. The chain's CDR3 is CASSLWGDEETQYF. DNA of the CDR3: TGTGCCAGCAGTTTATGGGGGGACGAGGAGACCCAGTACTTC.

J is TRBJ1-2 and V is TRBV11-2; D unresolved. V was trimmed by 5 bases and J by 7 bases, leaving 17 bases between them. The CDR3 is made up of 14 amino acids. In germline, CDR1 is SGHAT, CDR2 FQNNGV. The CDR3 protein is CASSPAGGTGGYTF. CDR3 in DNA: TGTGCCAGCAGCCCCGCGGGCGGCACCGGTGGCTACACCTTC.

This clone was counted once. Here the CDR3 reads CASRGGNSDTQYF. CDR3 nucleotides: TGTGCCAGCCGTGGCGGGAACTCAGATACGCAGTATTTT. The chain is built from TRBV2 and TRBJ2-3; possibly TRBD2 for D (6 bases). V was pared by 8 bases and J by 4 bases, with 13 bases between. In germline, CDR1 is SNHLY, CDR2 FYNNEI. CDR3 length: 13 amino acids.

The chain uses TRBV30 and TRBJ2-1, with TRBD2 matching over 11 bases. The V and J ends lost 2 bases and 0 bases, in that order; junction bases with no gene match: 9. The germline V gene has CDR1 GTSNPN and CDR2 SVGIG (reference sequence). The CDR3 covers 18 residues. The CDR3 DNA reads as TGTGCCTGGAGTTCGGGGACTAGCGGTAGAAACTCCTACAATGAGCAGTTCTTC. Amino acids: CAWSSGTSGRNSYNEQFF.

On this clone itself: The same CDR3 can be traced to other DNA sequences in this sample. J is TRBJ2-7 and V is TRBV20-1; D not certain. V lost 4 bases and J lost 0, with 4 bases in between. Germline V CDR1 and CDR2: DFQATT, SNEGSKA (reference sequence). The CDR3 totals 11 residues. The CDR3 nucleotides read TGCAGTGCTACGAGCTCCTACGAGCAGTACTTC. This sequence encodes CSATSSYEQYF.

The chain links TRBV27 to TRBJ2-1; D gene uncertain. Trimming shortened V by 9 bases and J by 12 bases, and 21 bases separated the two germline ends. The CDR3 loop spans 13 amino acids. Germline CDR1 MNHEY, CDR2 SMNVEV (reference sequence). CDR3 nucleotide sequence: TGTGCCAGTTACGCCTTGGGCTTCCTACGGCAGTTCTTC. It yields the protein CASYALGFLRQFF.

This chain uses TRBV28 with TRBJ2-1; TRBD2 aligns across 7 bases. Trimming removed 7 bases from V and 2 bases from J; junction bases left unmatched: 8. CDR3 size: 15 residues. The germline gives CDR1 MDHEN, CDR2 SYDVKM. CDR3 sequence reads: CASTQSGTPYNEQFF. CDR3 nucleotide sequence: TGTGCCAGCACTCAAAGCGGGACTCCCTACAATGAGCAGTTCTTC.

V gene TRBV4-3 combines with J gene TRBJ1-2; D remains ambiguous. V lost 4 bases, J lost 5 bases, and 11 bases lay in between. The CDR3 runs 13 residues. The germline gives CDR1 LGHNA, CDR2 YSLEER. This CDR3 is CASSPRGGYGYTF. In DNA form, the CDR3 reads TGCGCCAGCAGCCCGCGGGGTGGGTATGGCTACACCTTC.

The gene calls are TRBV2 and TRBJ2-7; TRBD2 matches 8 bases. Germline V gene sequence: CDR1 SNHLY, CDR2 FYNNEI. The length of the CDR3 is 14 residues. J gave up 4 bases and V 7 bases, and 9 bases lay outside the gene matches. CDR3 DNA sequence: TGTGCCAGCATTACGGGAGGGAAGCTATACGAGCAGTACTTC. Translated, it gives CASITGGKLYEQYF.

The chain recombines TRBV7-8 with TRBJ2-1; D gene unclear. The germline CDR1 and CDR2 sequences are SGHVS and FQNEAQ. Trimming left V 1 base short and J 5 bases short, with 9 bases between. The CDR3 runs 14 residues. The CDR3, as DNA: TGTGCCAGCAGCTTAGAACGTGGGCACAATGAGCAGTTCTTC. The encoded protein is CASSLERGHNEQFF.

This sequence joins TRBV11-3 and TRBJ2-7, with 9 bases aligning to TRBD2. CDR1 is SGHNT, CDR2 YENEEA, per germline. This CDR3 contains 14 residues. Trimming at V came to 2 bases and at J to 7 bases, leaving 6 bases not matched to a gene. CDR3 in amino acids: CASSLRAGGREQYF. Here the CDR3 DNA reads TGTGCCAGCAGCTTAAGGGCGGGAGGGAGAGAGCAGTACTTC.

The rearrangement uses TRBV6-5 and TRBJ2-5, with D possibly matching TRBD2 (7 bases). This CDR3 is 13 amino acids long. V was trimmed by 8 bases and J by 5 bases, leaving 15 bases between them. The germline V gene has CDR1 MNHEY and CDR2 SVGAGI. CDR3 DNA sequence: TGTGCCAGCGGGGGGGCGCGGTGGGAGACCCAGTACTTC. This gives the protein CASGGARWETQYF.

The chain is built from TRBV19 and TRBJ1-1; the match to TRBD1 covers 8 bases. This CDR3 region has 12 residues. Germline CDR1 LNHDA, CDR2 SQIVND (reference sequence). The V segment lost 11 bases and the J segment 10 bases; nucleotides outside the gene matches: 12. The CDR3 nucleotides read TGTGCCTCTGCCAGGGGGCTTTCTCGAGCTTTCTTT. Translated, it gives CASARGLSRAFF.

This chain connects TRBV6-1 to TRBJ1-1; maybe TRBD1 (6 bases). The ends were cut back, 6 bases at V and 8 bases at J, with 10 bases in the middle. The CDR3 totals 11 residues. The germline V gene encodes CDR1 MNHNS and CDR2 SASEGT. In DNA form, the CDR3 reads TGTGCCAGCAGGAGACAGGCAGAAGCTTTCTTT. The encoded protein is CASRRQAEAFF.

The chain carries TRBV11-3 and TRBJ1-4; 7 nucleotides match TRBD1. Losses at the gene ends were 6 bases for V and 7 bases for J; bases not matched to a gene: 5. The CDR3 runs to 13 residues. Germline CDR1 reads SGHNT; CDR2 reads YENEEA. The CDR3, as DNA: TGTGCCAGCAGTAAGGGGGCGAGTGAAAAACTGTTTTTT. The encoded protein is CASSKGASEKLFF.